These T cell receptor beta chains were read from a single sample in a study of blood T cell repertoires in COVID-19. Sequenced by immunoSEQ multiplex PCR; TCRdb stores in-frame clones only, minus some. The sample has more than 150,000 clones; about 83% are singletons. Sample: peripheral blood. Every receptor here comes from a woman of 80 years or more with acute or convalescent COVID-19. CDR3s include the opening cysteine and the closing phenylalanine or tryptophan. Each record gives: clone size, V gene, D gene, J gene, CDR3 DNA, CDR3 protein. D genes are given only for firm matches. Clone size is not always given. Where it is, it says once, few, many or a class for expanded clones.

-	TRBV6-6	-	TRBJ1-1	TGTGCCAGCAGTACCAGGGGGAACACTGAAGCTTTCTTT	CASSTRGNTEAFF
-	TRBV27	-	TRBJ2-1	TGTGCCACTACAGGGAGTAGAGTCAATGAGCAGTTCTTC	CATTGSRVNEQFF
-	TRBV19	TRBD1	TRBJ1-1	TGTGCCAGTAAAGCCTATTTTGATTTGGTGAGACAGGGTGAAGCTTTCTTT	CASKAYFDLVRQGEAFF
-	TRBV28	-	TRBJ1-1	TGTGCCAGCCTTACCCCCTTTGGCAACACTGAAGCTTTCTTT	CASLTPFGNTEAFF
-	TRBV10-3	-	TRBJ1-1	TGTGCCATTGGACAGAAGAACACTGAAGCTTTCTTT	CAIGQKNTEAFF
once	TRBV5-5	TRBD1	TRBJ2-7	TGTGCCAGCAGCTTGCAGGGGACAGAAACCTACGAGCAGTACTTC	CASSLQGTETYEQYF
-	TRBV3-1/TRBV3-2	-	TRBJ2-5	TGTGCCAGCAGCCAACAACCAGGGAGGGAGACCCAGTACTTC	CASSQQPGRETQYF
once	TRBV3-1/TRBV3-2	TRBD2	TRBJ2-1	TGTGCCAGCAGCCTTGGGACTACCAGCAATGAGCAGTTCTTC	CASSLGTTSNEQFF
-	TRBV6-5	TRBD1	TRBJ1-5	TGTGCCAGCAGGGCAAGACAGGGGAGTCAGCCCCAGCATTTT	CASRARQGSQPQHF
-	TRBV5-1	TRBD2	TRBJ2-3	TGCGCCAGCAGCTTGGGCCGGGGGGTGACAGATACGCAGTATTTT	CASSLGRGVTDTQYF
-	TRBV2	TRBD2	TRBJ2-1	TGTGCCAGCAGTGCCCCTGGAAGCGGGAGTTGGAATGAGCAGTTCTTC	CASSAPGSGSWNEQFF
-	TRBV29-1	TRBD1	TRBJ2-7	TGCAGCGTTGTGGCGTGGGACAGGGGGCGCGAGCAGTACTTC	CSVVAWDRGREQYF
-	TRBV3-1/TRBV3-2	-	TRBJ1-2	TGTGCCAGCAGCCCTACGAGGGACTATGGCTACACCTTC	CASSPTRDYGYTF
-	TRBV18	-	TRBJ1-5	TGTGCCAGCTCAGCCCAGGGGAACGGCAATCAGCCCCAGCATTTT	CASSAQGNGNQPQHF
-	TRBV25-1	-	TRBJ2-1	TGTGCCAGCAGTGATGGGGGGTCCCACAATGAGCAGTTCTTC	CASSDGGSHNEQFF
-	TRBV12-3/TRBV12-4	-	TRBJ1-2	TGTGCCAGCAGCCGGGTTAACTATGGCTACACCTTC	CASSRVNYGYTF
-	TRBV11-3	-	TRBJ2-1	-	CASSSSGGIYNEQFF
-	TRBV5-1	-	TRBJ2-1	TGCGCCAGCAGCTTGCAGAGCCGGAGTTACAATGAGCAGTTCTTC	CASSLQSRSYNEQFF
few	TRBV7-2	-	TRBJ1-1	TGTGCCAGCAGCCTTTCTGCCGGCGGGCCTGAAGCTTTCTTT	CASSLSAGGPEAFF
-	TRBV6-5	TRBD1	TRBJ1-2	TGTGCCAGCCACCGTACCGACAGGGTTGGAGGTTACACCTTC	CASHRTDRVGGYTF
-	TRBV6-1	TRBD2	TRBJ2-7	TGTGCCAGCAGTGACGGACTAGCGGGAGGTGGGGAGCAGTACTTC	CASSDGLAGGGEQYF
-	TRBV5-1	TRBD1	TRBJ1-2	TGCGCCAGCAGCTTGGTAGGCAGGGGGGACTATGGCTACACCTTC	CASSLVGRGDYGYTF
few	TRBV19	TRBD1	TRBJ2-5	TGTGCCAGTAGTCCGGGACAGCAAGAGACCCAGTACTTC	CASSPGQQETQYF
-	TRBV3-1/TRBV3-2	-	TRBJ1-1	TGTGCCAGCAGCACCCGCGGGGGGTACACTGAAGCTTTCTTT	CASSTRGGYTEAFF
once	TRBV6-1	TRBD2	TRBJ2-1	TGTGCCAGCAGTGTCCTGGGGATGGGAAGGAGCGGGAGCAATGAGCAGTTCTTC	CASSVLGMGRSGSNEQFF
-	TRBV6-2/TRBV6-3	TRBD2	TRBJ2-3	TGTGCCAGCAGTTACTCGAAGTCCAGCGGGGGGGCATATACGCAGTATTTT	CASSYSKSSGGAYTQYF
-	TRBV3-1/TRBV3-2	-	TRBJ2-5	TGTGCCAGCAGCTCCCCAGGATTACAAGAGACCCAGTACTTC	CASSSPGLQETQYF